The following is a TCR beta chain sequence with its context. The assay was immunoSEQ multiplex PCR, and TCRdb's table has in-frame clones only and misses some. The table lists 700,000 to 750,000 clones, approximately 85% of them singletons. The source of the sample is a study of shared T cell receptors in the human thymus. Germline values: CDR1 SGDLS, CDR2 YYNGEE. CDR3 length: 13 residues. V was trimmed by 4 bases and J by 4 bases, leaving 11 bases between them. This same sample was also taken into another study, of human thymus T cells.

This chain links TRBV9 with TRBJ1-2, with a possible D match to TRBD1 (6 bases). The sequence derives from a girl under three years old with a congenital heart defect. Sequencing input: thymocytes. CDR3 sequence: CASSSAGAYGYTF. In DNA form, the CDR3 reads TGTGCCAGCAGCTCGGCGGGGGCCTATGGCTACACCTTC.